The entry that follows covers one TCR beta chain sequence. The sample is drawn from a study of blood T cell repertoires in COVID-19. About the study: Samples came from the United States, Italy and Spain, spanning acute and convalescent COVID-19. Nucleic acid was either cDNA or gDNA, and it came from T cells, B-cell-depleted T cells, or PBMCs.

Per the germline V gene, CDR1 is SGHDT and CDR2 is YYEEEE. The CDR3 runs 18 residues. V was shortened by 0 bases and J by 9 bases, with 25 bases between the two germline ends. As originally analysed: The authors estimated nucleated cell counts from reference gene primer amplification. Produced via immunoSEQ multiplex PCR; TCRdb's table is partial and in-frame only. That table furnishes V, J and clone size, whereas the DNA furnished D and trimming. The sample holds 30,000 or so clones, roughly 78% seen once. The source material was peripheral blood. The sequence came from a man older than 75 with active or convalescent COVID-19. The chain is built from TRBV5-6 and TRBJ1-5; tentative D call: TRBD1 (6 bases). The CDR3 sequence: CASSLAGELLQGGGPQHF. The CDR3 DNA is TGTGCCAGCAGCTTGGCAGGGGAGCTTTTGCAAGGAGGTGGGCCCCAGCATTTT.